The source of this T cell receptor beta chain is a study of T cell responses to AZD1222 COVID-19 vaccine. On this clone itself: Antigen: not known.

The CDR3 spans 15 residues. In germline, CDR1 is MNHEY, CDR2 SVGAGI. V was cut by 6 bases and J by 0 bases, with 13 bases left in between. Overall study findings and caveats: Regions 160-218 and 743-854 held dominance among vaccine-associated CD4 TCRs, which spanned spike. In all cases, repertoires were sampled only after the peak T cell response. White British ancestry dominated among donors, who included more females, and clonal diversity was possibly underestimated.

Assay used: immunoSEQ multiplex PCR; TCRdb lists only in-frame clones, some missing. Of approximately 180,000 clones listed, around 90% are singletons. Doses given second, at about 4 or about 12 weeks, were pooled. Material: peripheral blood, obtained 28 days after the second AZD1222 dose. This rearrangement joins TRBV6-5 to TRBJ2-3; D is possibly TRBD2 (6 bases). The receptor comes from an adult who received the AZD1222 COVID-19 vaccine. DNA of the CDR3: TGTGCCAGCAGGAAGGGAGGACTGAGCACAGATACGCAGTATTTT. It encodes CASRKGGLSTDTQYF.